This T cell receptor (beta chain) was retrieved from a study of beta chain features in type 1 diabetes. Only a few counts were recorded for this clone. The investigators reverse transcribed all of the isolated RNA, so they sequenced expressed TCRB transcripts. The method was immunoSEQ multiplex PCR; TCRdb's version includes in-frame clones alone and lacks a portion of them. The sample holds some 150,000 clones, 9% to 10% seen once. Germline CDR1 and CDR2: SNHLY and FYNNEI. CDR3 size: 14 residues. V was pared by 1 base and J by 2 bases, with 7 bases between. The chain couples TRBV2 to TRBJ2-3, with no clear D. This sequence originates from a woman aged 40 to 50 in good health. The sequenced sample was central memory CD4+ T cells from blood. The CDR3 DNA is TGTGCCAGCAGTGAAGACAGATACACAGATACGCAGTATTTT. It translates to CASSEDRYTDTQYF.